This record covers a single T cell receptor (beta chain). The data stem from a study of blood T cell repertoires in COVID-19. Study at large: COVID-19 samples from acute and convalescent phases originated in the United States, Italy and Spain. PBMCs, B-cell-depleted T cells, or T cells provided the cDNA or gDNA that made up the material.

Original data processing: Amplification with reference gene primers provided the estimates of nucleated cell counts. Sequencing was performed with immunoSEQ multiplex PCR; in TCRdb, only in-frame clones are kept and a portion is missing. V and J calls and clone size follow that table, whereas D and trimming were derived from the DNA. Among 87,000 or so clones listed, 80% to 95% were seen once. Deletions cut 2 bases from V and 4 bases from J, with 12 bases between. The germline V gene has CDR1 MNHNS and CDR2 SASEGT. The CDR3 runs 15 residues. The specimen was peripheral blood. The receptor was derived from a young man with COVID-19, enrolled during active disease. The chain is built from TRBV6-1 and TRBJ1-3, with unresolved D. As DNA, the CDR3 is TGTGCCAGCAGTGAACCGCGGGGTTCGGGAAACACCATATATTTT. Translation gives CASSEPRGSGNTIYF.